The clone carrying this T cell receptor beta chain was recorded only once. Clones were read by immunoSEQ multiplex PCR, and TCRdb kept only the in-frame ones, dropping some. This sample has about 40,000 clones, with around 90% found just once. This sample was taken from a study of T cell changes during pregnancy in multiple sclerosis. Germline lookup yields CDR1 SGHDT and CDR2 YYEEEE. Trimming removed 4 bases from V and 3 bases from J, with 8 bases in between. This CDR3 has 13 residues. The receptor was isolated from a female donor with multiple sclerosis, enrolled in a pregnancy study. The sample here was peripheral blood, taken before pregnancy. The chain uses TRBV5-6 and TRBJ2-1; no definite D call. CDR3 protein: CASSPRLYNEQFF. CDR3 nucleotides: TGTGCCAGCAGCCCTCGACTCTACAATGAGCAGTTCTTC.